The sequence of this TCR beta chain was determined in a study of regulatory T cells in long-lasting Graves disease. Study findings and constraints: In persistent patients, shared public clonotypes (roughly 2,800) outnumbered those in new patients (roughly 1,000).

A note on this clonotype: Antigen unknown.

Through Arm-PCR of CDR3 regions and iRepertoire HTBI primers, TCR beta libraries were built. TCRdb fed the multiplex PCR reads into MiXCR, producing one record per CDR3 protein. The sample contains about 620,000 distinct CDR3 sequences, less than 20% of which appear only once. Time point meaning: newly diagnosed GD, antithyroid drugs for less than 3 months. From RNA extracted from PBMCs, the TCR library was made. This same sample was also taken into another study, of T cells in Graves' hyperthyroidism and ophthalmopathy.

The source material was peripheral blood mononuclear cells (PBMCs), sampled at new diagnosis, from a patient treated with antithyroid drugs. The clonotype was recovered from a woman in her thirties with Graves disease.

CDR3 DNA: TGTGCCTCGGCTGAGGGGGTGCGAGGCACTGAAGCTTTCTTT. The encoded protein is CASAEGVRGTEAFF. V is TRBV10-3 and J is TRBJ1-1; a possible D gene is TRBD1 (6 bases). CDR1 is ENHRY and CDR2 is SYGVKD in the germline V gene. Trimming cost V 11 bases and J 4 bases, with 20 bases left between them. This CDR3 comprises 14 residues.